These 4 T cell receptor beta chains were all obtained from the same sample, sequenced in a study of T cells in Graves' hyperthyroidism and ophthalmopathy. Using RNA transcripts as the source, TCR beta CDR3 regions were amplified. First-round RT-PCR targeting the TCR CDR3 was performed with the HTBI primer set. TCRdb independently ran MiXCR on the multiplex PCR reads; one entry per CDR3 protein. The sample contains under 300,000 distinct CDR3 sequences, about 20% of which appear only once. Sample: blood. The receptors were sampled from a man aged 30-40 years with Graves' ophthalmopathy.

The rearrangement links TRBV6-2 or TRBV6-3 to TRBJ1-1, with 11 bases lining up with TRBD1. CDR1 MNHEY and CDR2 SVGEGT come from the germline V gene. This CDR3 region has 15 residues. V gave up 2 bases and J gave up 1 base; unmatched junction bases: 0. The chain's CDR3 is CASSYGTGGNTEAFF. The DNA of the CDR3 is TGTGCCAGCAGTTACGGGACAGGGGGGAACACTGAAGCTTTCTTT.

This clonotype was seen repeatedly, ten times or more. The chain couples TRBV30 to TRBJ1-5; D is uncertain. This CDR3 has 13 residues. CDR1 is GTSNPN and CDR2 is SVGIG in the germline V gene (reference sequence). V shed 2 bases and J shed 0 bases, with 5 bases lying between them. The CDR3 sequence is CAWSKVSNQPQHF. The CDR3 coding sequence is TGTGCCTGGAGTAAGGTTAGCAATCAGCCCCAGCATTTT.

This clonotype was detected once. CDR3 residues: CASTMGAPASADEQYF. The CDR3 coding sequence is TGTGCCAGCACTATGGGCGCTCCGGCTTCCGCGGACGAGCAGTACTTC. This chain links TRBV27 with TRBJ2-7; no reliable D call. CDR1 and CDR2 from the germline V gene are MNHEY and SMNVEV (reference sequence). This CDR3 spans 16 amino acids. The V gene lost 7 bases and the J gene lost 5 bases, with 24 bases spanning the gap.

The gene calls are TRBV5-1 and TRBJ2-2; 7 bases match TRBD1. CDR3 length: 16 residues. After removal of 0 bases from V and 1 base from J, the junction contained 3 bases not matched to a gene. Germline V CDR1 and CDR2: SGHRS, YFSETQ. CDR3 sequence (DNA): TGCGCCAGCAGCTTGGAGACAGGGCTGAACACCGGGGAGCTGTTTTTT. This encodes CASSLETGLNTGELFF.